A single sample gave rise to the 13 T cell receptor beta chains below, sequenced in a study of control samples from healthy donors and cancer patients. The table came from immunoSEQ multiplex PCR; TCRdb's copy has only in-frame clones and leaves some out. The table has 150,000 to 200,000 clones, just under 95% seen once. Sequencing input: blood. The receptors were gathered from a woman in her thirties or forties in good health.

This chain connects TRBV10-1 to TRBJ1-1; a possible D gene is TRBD1 (6 bases). V lost 4 bases, J lost 4 bases, and 13 bases lay in between. The CDR3 runs 14 residues. Per germline, CDR1 WNHNN and CDR2 SYGVQD (reference sequence). The CDR3 DNA sequence: TGCGCCAGCAGTGGAGGGGGGAGCGGCACTGAAGCTTTCTTT. Translation gives CASSGGGSGTEAFF.

V gene TRBV7-6 combines with J gene TRBJ2-2, with 9 bases fitting TRBD2. The CDR3 runs to 14 residues. Germline V gives CDR1 SGHVS, CDR2 FNYEAQ. V lost 3 bases, J lost 5 bases, and 1 base stayed unmatched. This chain's CDR3 is CASSLREGTGELFF. DNA of the CDR3: TGTGCCAGCAGCTTGCGGGAGGGGACCGGGGAGCTGTTTTTT.

The chain combines TRBV27 with TRBJ1-5; D might be TRBD1 (5 bases). CDR3 length equals 18 residues. Trimming removed 2 bases from V and 0 bases from J, with 17 bases in between. The germline V gene encodes CDR1 MNHEY and CDR2 SMNVEV (reference sequence). DNA for the CDR3: TGTGCCAGCAGTTTAGGGGGACCCAGCCGGGTTAGCAATCAGCCCCAGCATTTT. It yields the protein CASSLGGPSRVSNQPQHF.

This clone appeared once. V and J are TRBV5-1 and TRBJ1-2; TRBD1 matches 10 bases. The CDR3 is 14 residues long. After removal of 0 bases from V and 8 bases from J, the junction contained 4 bases not matched to a gene. The germline gives CDR1 SGHRS, CDR2 YFSETQ. CDR3 loop: CASSLGQGARGYTF. DNA for the CDR3: TGCGCCAGCAGCTTGGGACAGGGGGCCCGGGGCTACACCTTC. Variable domain in full (rest from reference TRBV5-1 and TRBJ1-2): KAGVTQTPRYLIKTRGQQVTLSCSPISGHRSVSWYQQTPGQGLQFLFEYFSETQRNKGNFPGRFSGRQFSNSRSEMNVSTLELGDSALYLCASSLGQGARGYTFGSGTRLTVV.

The rearrangement joins TRBV6-5 to TRBJ1-1, with D unclear. The V gene lost 4 bases and the J gene lost 0 bases, with 12 bases spanning the gap. Germline V gives CDR1 MNHEY, CDR2 SVGAGI. This CDR3 comprises 15 residues. The CDR3 loop is CASSSSSSMNTEAFF. CDR3 bases: TGTGCCAGCAGTTCTTCCAGCTCCATGAACACTGAAGCTTTCTTT.

The rearrangement joins TRBV6-2 or TRBV6-3 to TRBJ2-2, with D perhaps TRBD1 (7 bases). Trimming pared 1 base from V and 5 bases from J, leaving 14 bases between. CDR1 and CDR2 (germline): MNHEY, SVGEGT. This CDR3 is built from 16 residues. CDR3 in DNA: TGTGCCAGCAGTTACTTCGGGCAGGGGGGAACCGGGGAGCTGTTTTTT. This codes for CASSYFGQGGTGELFF.

The rearrangement uses TRBV7-6 and TRBJ1-2; a possible D gene is TRBD1 (5 bases). Looked up from germline, CDR1 is SGHVS and CDR2 is FNYEAQ. This CDR3 spans 17 amino acids. Trimming stripped 2 bases from V and 7 bases from J, with 23 bases between. CDR3 loop: CASSLLSGGTLGSGYTF. For the CDR3, the DNA is TGTGCCAGCAGCTTATTGTCGGGGGGGACCTTGGGTTCTGGCTACACCTTC.

As to this clone: Other DNA sequences in the sample encode the same CDR3. CDR3 protein: CASSYPSLATYEQYF. For the CDR3, the DNA is TGTGCCAGCAGTTACCCCTCCCTAGCCACCTACGAGCAGTACTTC. The gene calls are TRBV6-2 or TRBV6-3 and TRBJ2-7, with D possibly matching TRBD2 (5 bases). CDR1 and CDR2 from the germline V gene are MNHEY and SVGEGT. Trimming took off 2 bases at V and 2 bases at J, with 13 bases between the two ends. CDR3 size: 15 residues.

The V gene is TRBV6-2 or TRBV6-3, the J gene TRBJ1-2, with D unresolved. CDR1 is MNHEY and CDR2 is SVGEGT in the germline V gene. CDR3 size: 11 residues. Trimming left V 2 bases short and J 3 bases short, with 1 base between. CDR3 DNA sequence: TGTGCCAGCAGTTACGACTATGGCTACACCTTC. Its translation is CASSYDYGYTF.

The genes are TRBV4-3 and TRBJ1-1; D gene unclear. V lost 4 bases, J lost 0 bases, and 6 bases lay in between. From germline, CDR1 is LGHNA and CDR2 YSLEER. CDR3 length: 13 residues. The CDR3 region has the DNA TGCGCCAGCAGCCTGCAGGTGAACACTGAAGCTTTCTTT. This codes for CASSLQVNTEAFF.

The gene calls are TRBV7-9 and TRBJ2-1; the match to TRBD2 covers 9 bases. Germline lookup yields CDR1 SEHNR and CDR2 FQNEAQ (reference sequence). V gave up 5 bases and J gave up 6 bases; unmatched junction bases: 11. CDR3 length equals 16 residues. CDR3 sequence: CASSDGPAGGLNEQFF. The CDR3 DNA follows: TGTGCCAGCAGCGACGGTCCAGCGGGGGGTCTCAATGAGCAGTTCTTC.

The chain has TRBV11-2 and TRBJ2-3, with 8 bases matching TRBD2. Trimming at V came to 4 bases and at J to 1 base, leaving 4 bases not matched to a gene. Germline V gene data show CDR1 as SGHAT and CDR2 as FQNNGV. This CDR3 region has 15 residues. The CDR3, as DNA: TGTGCCAGCAGCTCGTATAGCGGGGGCACAGATACGCAGTATTTT. This gives the protein CASSSYSGGTDTQYF.

This chain links TRBV10-3 with TRBJ1-2, with a weak D call TRBD1 (6 bases). Per germline, CDR1 ENHRY and CDR2 SYGVKD. Trimming removed 10 bases at V and 3 bases at J, with 15 bases between. The CDR3 sequence is 13 residues long. CDR3: CASAGGGDYGYTF. The DNA for the CDR3 is TGTGCCAGCGCCGGGGGGGGCGACTATGGCTACACCTTC.